Presented here are 10 T cell receptor beta chains from one specimen sequenced in a study of cytomegalovirus exposure and HLA in healthy donors. Clones were read by immunoSEQ multiplex PCR, and TCRdb kept only the in-frame ones, dropping some. The sample contains 260,000 or so clones, roughly 89% of which appear only once. Material: PBMCs. The receptors shown here come from a man aged 18 to 35 in good health and CMV-seronegative.

The V gene is TRBV18, the J gene TRBJ1-2; 9 bases are a match to TRBD1. Germline trimming cut 6 bases from V and 2 bases from J; bases unmatched to any gene: 7. CDR1 is KGHSH, CDR2 LQKENI, per germline. The length of the CDR3 is 15 residues. CDR3 DNA: TGTGCCAGCTCCGTTGGGACAGGGATAAACTATGGCTACACCTTC. Encoded protein: CASSVGTGINYGYTF.

The V gene is TRBV9, the J gene TRBJ2-7; a possible D gene is TRBD2 (6 bases). V was trimmed by 4 bases and J by 6 bases, leaving 20 bases between them. CDR1 is SGDLS and CDR2 is YYNGEE in the germline V gene. This CDR3 is 15 amino acids long. CDR3 sequence reads: CASSTSVTRSSEQYF. The CDR3 coding sequence is TGTGCCAGCAGCACTAGTGTGACTAGGAGCTCCGAGCAGTACTTC. The whole variable domain, filled in from reference TRBV9 and TRBJ2-7, reads DSGVTQTPKHLITATGQRVTLRCSPRSGDLSVYWYQQSLDQGLQFLIQYYNGEERAKGNILERFSAQQFPDLHSELNLSSLELGDSALYFCASSTSVTRSSEQYFGPGTRLTVT.

The chain couples TRBV10-1 to TRBJ2-1; 14 bases map to TRBD2. The CDR3 is made up of 16 amino acids. CDR1 is WNHNN and CDR2 is SYGVQD in the germline V gene (reference sequence). V lost 4 bases to trimming and J lost 7 bases; unmatched junction nucleotides: 6. CDR3 in amino acids: CASSAYGTSGRNEQFF. In DNA, the CDR3 is TGCGCCAGCAGTGCTTATGGGACTAGCGGGAGAAATGAGCAGTTCTTC.

CDR3 DNA: TGTGCCAGCAGCTTGGACAGGGTCGAGACCCAGTACTTC. It codes for CASSLDRVETQYF. V is TRBV5-6 and J is TRBJ2-5; D might be TRBD1 (6 bases). Deletions cut 0 bases from V and 5 bases from J, with 8 bases between. CDR3 length: 13 amino acids. The germline V gene encodes CDR1 SGHDT and CDR2 YYEEEE.

The chain uses TRBV7-2 and TRBJ1-1; D is undetermined. With 2 bases removed from V and 1 base from J, the gap between germline ends came to 5 bases. Germline V gene sequence: CDR1 SGHTA, CDR2 FQGNSA. The CDR3 totals 13 residues. CDR3 in amino acids: CASSLRSNTEAFF. The CDR3 nucleotides are TGTGCCAGCAGCTTACGGTCGAACACTGAAGCTTTCTTT.

The V gene is TRBV28, the J gene TRBJ1-2, with 8 bases matching TRBD1. Germline V gene lookup returns CDR1 MDHEN and CDR2 SYDVKM. The CDR3 sequence is 18 residues long. Unmatched junction bases numbered 13, after V lost 3 bases and J lost 1 base. The CDR3 coding sequence is TGTGCCAGCAGTTTGTCCCCTCCCGACAGGGGAGATAACTATGGCTACACCTTC. This sequence encodes CASSLSPPDRGDNYGYTF.

This clone was seen a single time. This chain joins TRBV4-1 and TRBJ1-2; 7 nucleotides align to TRBD1. CDR3 length: 14 amino acids. Germline values: CDR1 MGHRA, CDR2 YSYEKL. V lost 4 bases and J lost 4; bases outside the gene matches: 6. The DNA for the CDR3 is TGCGCCAGCAGCCGTGGACAGGCGAGCTATGGCTACACCTTC. Translating gives CASSRGQASYGYTF.

The V call is TRBV21-1, the J call TRBJ2-7; TRBD2 is the table's D call, not checked against the DNA. TRBV21-1 is noted as a pseudogene. The CDR3 length is 16 residues. CDR3 loop: CASSKPPLAAGHEQYF. DNA for the CDR3: TGTGCCAGCAGCAAACCGCCCCTAGCTGCGGGCCACGAGCAGTACTTC.

J is TRBJ1-3 and V is TRBV7-2; no clear D gene. Germline V gives CDR1 SGHTA, CDR2 FQGNSA. The CDR3 length is 12 residues. Between the trimmed V and J ends, which lost 6 bases and 0 bases, there was a span of 3 bases. CDR3 DNA: TGTGCCAGCAGGGCCTCTGGAAACACCATATATTTT. Translated, it gives CASRASGNTIYF.

This chain links TRBV7-8 with TRBJ1-4, with D unclear. This CDR3 spans 17 amino acids. Looked up from germline, CDR1 is SGHVS and CDR2 is FQNEAQ. The germline V and J ends were trimmed by 0 bases and 0 bases, with 11 bases remaining between them. CDR3 bases: TGTGCCAGCAGCTTAGCGCGCGCGAGGGCAACTAATGAAAAACTGTTTTTT. Amino acids: CASSLARARATNEKLFF.